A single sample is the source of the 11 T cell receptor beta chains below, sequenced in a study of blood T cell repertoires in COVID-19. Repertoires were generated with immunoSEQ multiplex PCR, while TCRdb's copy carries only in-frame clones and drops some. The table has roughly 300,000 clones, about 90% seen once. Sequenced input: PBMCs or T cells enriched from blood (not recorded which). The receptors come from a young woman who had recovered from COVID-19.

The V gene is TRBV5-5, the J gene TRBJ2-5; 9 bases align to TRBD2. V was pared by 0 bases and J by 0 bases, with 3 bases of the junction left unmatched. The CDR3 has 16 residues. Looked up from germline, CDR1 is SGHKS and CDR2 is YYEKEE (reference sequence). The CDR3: CASSLVAGGYQETQYF. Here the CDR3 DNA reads TGTGCCAGCAGCTTGGTTGCGGGGGGGTACCAAGAGACCCAGTACTTC. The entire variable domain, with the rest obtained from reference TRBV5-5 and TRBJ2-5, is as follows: DAGVTQSPTHLIKTRGQQVTLRCSPISGHKSVSWYQQVLGQGPQFIFQYYEKEERGRGNFPDRFSARQFPNYSSELNVNALLLGDSALYLCASSLVAGGYQETQYFGPGTRLLVL.

CDR3 in DNA: TGTGCCAGCAGCTCTTCATCCCGGCAGGGGGTTAATGAGCAGTTCTTC. This gives the protein CASSSSSRQGVNEQFF. The rearrangement uses TRBV7-8 and TRBJ2-1, with TRBD1 identical over 7 bases. This CDR3 is built from 16 residues. Trimming cost V 4 bases and J 7 bases; bases outside gene matches: 13. Germline values: CDR1 SGHVS, CDR2 FQNEAQ. Filled out from reference TRBV7-8 and TRBJ2-1, the complete variable domain reads GAGVSQSPRYKVAKRGQDVALRCDPISGHVSLFWYQQALGQGPEFLTYFQNEAQLDKSGLPSDRFFAERPEGSVSTLKIQRTQQEDSAVYLCASSSSSRQGVNEQFFGPGTRLTVL.

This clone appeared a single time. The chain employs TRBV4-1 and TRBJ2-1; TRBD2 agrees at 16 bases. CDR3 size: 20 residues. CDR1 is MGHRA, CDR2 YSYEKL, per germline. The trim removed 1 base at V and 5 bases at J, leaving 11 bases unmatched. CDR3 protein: CASSQGRGTSGGAGDNEQFF. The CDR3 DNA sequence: TGCGCCAGCAGCCAAGGGCGCGGGACTAGCGGGGGGGCCGGGGACAATGAGCAGTTCTTC.

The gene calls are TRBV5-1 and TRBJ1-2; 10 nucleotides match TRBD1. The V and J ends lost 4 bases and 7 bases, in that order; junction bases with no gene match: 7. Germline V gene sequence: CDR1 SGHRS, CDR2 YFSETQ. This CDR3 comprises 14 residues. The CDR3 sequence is CASSGTGTGAGYTF. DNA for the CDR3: TGCGCCAGCAGCGGGACCGGGACAGGGGCTGGCTACACCTTC.

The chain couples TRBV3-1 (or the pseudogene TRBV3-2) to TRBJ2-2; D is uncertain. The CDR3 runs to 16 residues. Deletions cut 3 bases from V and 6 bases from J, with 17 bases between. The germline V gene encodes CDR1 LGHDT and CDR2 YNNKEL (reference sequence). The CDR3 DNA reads TGTGCCAGCAGCCAGGAGACGGAGCTTTGGGCCGGGGAGCTGTTTTTT. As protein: CASSQETELWAGELFF.

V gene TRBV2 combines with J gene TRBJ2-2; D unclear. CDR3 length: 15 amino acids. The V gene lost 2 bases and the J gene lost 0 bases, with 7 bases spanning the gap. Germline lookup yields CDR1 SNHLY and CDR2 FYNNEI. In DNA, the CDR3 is TGTGCCAGCAGTGAACACGGTCCGAACACCGGGGAGCTGTTTTTT. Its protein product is CASSEHGPNTGELFF.

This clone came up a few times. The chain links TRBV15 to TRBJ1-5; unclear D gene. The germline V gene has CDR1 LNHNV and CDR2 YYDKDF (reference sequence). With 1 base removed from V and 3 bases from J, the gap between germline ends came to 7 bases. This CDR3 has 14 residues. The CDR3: CATSRGEANQPQHF. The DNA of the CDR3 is TGTGCCACCAGCAGAGGGGAGGCCAATCAGCCCCAGCATTTT.

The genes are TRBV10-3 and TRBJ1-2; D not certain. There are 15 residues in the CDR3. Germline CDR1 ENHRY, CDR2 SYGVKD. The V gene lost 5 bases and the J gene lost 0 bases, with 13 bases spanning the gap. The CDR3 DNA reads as TGTGCCATCAGTCTCGCCGGAGGATCTAACTATGGCTACACCTTC. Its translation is CAISLAGGSNYGYTF.

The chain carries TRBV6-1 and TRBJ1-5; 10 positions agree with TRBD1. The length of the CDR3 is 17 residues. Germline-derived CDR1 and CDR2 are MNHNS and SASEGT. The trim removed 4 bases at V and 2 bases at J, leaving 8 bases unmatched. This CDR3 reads CASSVPTGGEGNQPQHF. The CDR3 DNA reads TGTGCCAGCAGTGTACCGACAGGGGGCGAGGGCAATCAGCCCCAGCATTTT.

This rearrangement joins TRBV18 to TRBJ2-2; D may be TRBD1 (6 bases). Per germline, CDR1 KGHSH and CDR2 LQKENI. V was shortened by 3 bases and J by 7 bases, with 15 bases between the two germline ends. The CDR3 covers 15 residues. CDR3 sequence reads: CASSPLATGSGELFF. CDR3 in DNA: TGTGCCAGCTCACCTCTGGCCACAGGGAGCGGGGAGCTGTTTTTT. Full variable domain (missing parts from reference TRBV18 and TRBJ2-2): NAGVMQNPRHLVRRRGQEARLRCSPMKGHSHVYWYRQLPEEGLKFMVYLQKENIIDESGMPKERFSAEFPKEGPSILRIQQVVRGDSAAYFCASSPLATGSGELFFGEGSRLTVL.

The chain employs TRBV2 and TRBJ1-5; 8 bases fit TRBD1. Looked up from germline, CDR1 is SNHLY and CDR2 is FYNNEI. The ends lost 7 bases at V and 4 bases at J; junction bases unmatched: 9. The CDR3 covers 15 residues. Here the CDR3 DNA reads TGTGCCAGCATCGGACAGGGCCCACCTAATCAGCCCCAGCATTTT. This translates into CASIGQGPPNQPQHF.